The 10 T cell receptor beta chains given below trace back to one sample, sequenced in a study of CD8+ T cells in alopecia areata. Sequencing used cDNA as its template, made by extracting RNA and reverse transcribing it. Only in-frame clones appear in the TCRdb table, and some are missing; sequencing was by immunoSEQ multiplex PCR. The table includes under 150,000 clones, 61% detected once. As to treatment: oral pan-JAK inhibitor, 5-10 mg twice daily. Sequenced here: CD4+ T cells sorted from blood, sampled at week 4, from a patient treated with tofacitinib. The receptors shown here come from a human donor with alopecia areata.

The chain recombines TRBV29-1 with TRBJ1-1; D gene uncertain. The length of the CDR3 is 17 residues. V was trimmed by 7 bases and J by 3 bases, leaving 27 bases between them. The V gene's germline CDR1 is SQVTM and CDR2 ANQGSEA. This chain's CDR3 is CSARKTAGTPGDTEAFF. DNA of the CDR3: TGCAGCGCTCGGAAAACGGCCGGTACCCCGGGAGACACTGAAGCTTTCTTT.

The V call is TRBV25-1, the J call TRBJ2-5, with D uncertain. The CDR3 is 12 residues long. Per the germline V gene, CDR1 is MGHDK and CDR2 is SYGVNS. The ends were cut back, 4 bases at V and 4 bases at J, with 7 bases in the middle. As DNA, the CDR3 is TGTGCCAGCAGTGTTGACGGAGAGACCCAGTACTTC. It yields the protein CASSVDGETQYF.

This clone was observed a single time. The rearrangement joins TRBV9 to TRBJ2-2, with TRBD2 matching over 11 bases. This CDR3 has 16 amino acids. Per germline, CDR1 SGDLS and CDR2 YYNGEE. With V trimmed by 4 bases and J by 4 bases, 6 bases remained unmatched. CDR3 residues: CASSLTSGRGTGELFF. The CDR3 nucleotides are TGTGCCAGCAGCCTCACTAGCGGGAGAGGCACCGGGGAGCTGTTTTTT.

The chain carries TRBV2 and TRBJ2-7; 9 bases align to TRBD1. The J segment lost 7 bases and the V segment lost 1 base, leaving 5 bases of the junction unmatched. This CDR3 comprises 14 residues. Germline V gives CDR1 SNHLY, CDR2 FYNNEI. Here the CDR3 reads CASSEGQGVGEQYF. The CDR3 DNA follows: TGTGCCAGCAGTGAAGGACAGGGGGTAGGTGAGCAGTACTTC.

This chain connects TRBV10-3 to TRBJ1-1; TRBD1 agrees at 7 bases. This CDR3 comprises 14 residues. Trimming cost V 6 bases and J 3 bases; bases outside gene matches: 7. The V gene's germline CDR1 is ENHRY and CDR2 SYGVKD. CDR3 region: CAIRETGMDTEAFF. The CDR3 coding sequence is TGTGCCATCAGAGAGACAGGGATGGACACTGAAGCTTTCTTT.

The table lists this clone with a few counts. V is TRBV4-3 and J is TRBJ2-5; D not resolved. CDR3 length: 13 residues. Per the germline V gene, CDR1 is LGHNA and CDR2 is YSLEER. V gave up 4 bases and J gave up 6 bases, with 12 bases separating them. The CDR3: CASSPNLDQTQYF. As DNA, the CDR3 is TGCGCCAGCAGCCCAAACCTCGACCAGACCCAGTACTTC.

The V call is TRBV27, the J call TRBJ2-5; 9 bases are shared with TRBD1. The germline V gene encodes CDR1 MNHEY and CDR2 SMNVEV (reference sequence). This CDR3 contains 16 residues. Germline trimming cut 5 bases from V and 4 bases from J; bases unmatched to any gene: 11. The CDR3 reads CASSLLRQGGRETQYF. CDR3 bases: TGTGCCAGCAGTCTGCTACGACAGGGGGGCCGAGAGACCCAGTACTTC.

V usage is TRBV5-6 and J usage is TRBJ1-1, with 7 bases matching TRBD1. Trimming at V came to 6 bases and at J to 1 base, leaving 6 bases not matched to a gene. Per the germline V gene, CDR1 is SGHDT and CDR2 is YYEEEE. The CDR3 is 14 amino acids. The CDR3 nucleotides are TGTGCCAGCACTCCAACAGGGGAGAACACTGAAGCTTTCTTT. Its translation is CASTPTGENTEAFF.

The rearrangement links TRBV5-6 to TRBJ2-7, with 7 bases that match TRBD2. Germline loops: CDR1 SGHDT, CDR2 YYEEEE. The CDR3 has 15 residues. The V gene end was trimmed by 4 bases and the J gene end by 0 bases; junction bases not matched to a gene: 7. The CDR3 DNA follows: TGTGCCAGCAGCCTCCGGGGGGTCTTCTCCTACGAGCAGTACTTC. Its protein product is CASSLRGVFSYEQYF.

The rearrangement links TRBV27 to TRBJ2-2; D is undetermined. The CDR3 covers 14 residues. V was clipped by 2 bases and J by 3 bases, with 7 bases between them. The germline V gene encodes CDR1 MNHEY and CDR2 SMNVEV (reference sequence). CDR3 in amino acids: CASSLLRDTGELFF. In DNA form, the CDR3 reads TGTGCCAGCAGTTTACTTAGGGACACCGGGGAGCTGTTTTTT.